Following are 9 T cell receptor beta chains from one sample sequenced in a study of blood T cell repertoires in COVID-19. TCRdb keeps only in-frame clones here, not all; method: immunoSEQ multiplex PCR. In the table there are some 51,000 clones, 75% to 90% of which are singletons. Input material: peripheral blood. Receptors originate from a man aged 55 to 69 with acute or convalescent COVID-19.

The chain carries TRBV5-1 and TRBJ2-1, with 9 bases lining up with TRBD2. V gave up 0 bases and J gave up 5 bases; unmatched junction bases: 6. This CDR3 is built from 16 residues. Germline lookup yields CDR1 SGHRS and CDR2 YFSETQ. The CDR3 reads CASSLDLAGFDNEQFF. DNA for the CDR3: TGCGCCAGCAGCTTGGATCTAGCGGGATTCGACAATGAGCAGTTCTTC.

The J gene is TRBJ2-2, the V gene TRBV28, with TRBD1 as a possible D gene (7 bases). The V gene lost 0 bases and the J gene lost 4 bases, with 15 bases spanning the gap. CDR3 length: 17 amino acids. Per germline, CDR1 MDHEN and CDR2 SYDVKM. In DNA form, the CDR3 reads TGTGCCAGCAGTTTATGGACAGGGAGGTCTAGCACCGGGGAGCTGTTTTTT. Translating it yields CASSLWTGRSSTGELFF. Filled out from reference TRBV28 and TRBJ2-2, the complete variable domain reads DVKVTQSSRYLVKRTGEKVFLECVQDMDHENMFWYRQDPGLGLRLIYFSYDVKMKEKGDIPEGYSVSREKKERFSLILESASTNQTSMYLCASSLWTGRSSTGELFFGEGSRLTVL.

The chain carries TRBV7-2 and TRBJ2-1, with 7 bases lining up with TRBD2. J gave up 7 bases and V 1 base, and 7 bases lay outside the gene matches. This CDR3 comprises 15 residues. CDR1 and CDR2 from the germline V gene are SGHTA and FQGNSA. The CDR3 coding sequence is TGTGCCAGCAGCTTAGAGGGAGGGATGGGTAATGAGCAGTTCTTC. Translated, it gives CASSLEGGMGNEQFF.

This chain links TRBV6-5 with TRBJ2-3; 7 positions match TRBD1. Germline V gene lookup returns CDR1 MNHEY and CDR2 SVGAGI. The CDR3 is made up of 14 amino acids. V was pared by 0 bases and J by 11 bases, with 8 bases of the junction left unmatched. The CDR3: CASSYSTRGHGQYF. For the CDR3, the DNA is TGTGCCAGCAGTTACTCGACAAGGGGGCATGGGCAGTATTTT.

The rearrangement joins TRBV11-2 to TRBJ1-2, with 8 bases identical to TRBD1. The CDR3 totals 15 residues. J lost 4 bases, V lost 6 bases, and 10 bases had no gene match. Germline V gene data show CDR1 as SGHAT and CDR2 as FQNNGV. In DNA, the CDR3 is TGTGCCAGCAGTTCGACCGGACAGGGAACCTATGGCTACACCTTC. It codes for CASSSTGQGTYGYTF.

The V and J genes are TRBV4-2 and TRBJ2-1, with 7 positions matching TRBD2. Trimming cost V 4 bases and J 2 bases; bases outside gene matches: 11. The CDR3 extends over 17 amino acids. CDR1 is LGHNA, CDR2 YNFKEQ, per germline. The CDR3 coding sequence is TGTGCCAGCAGCCGCCTGGGGAGCGGGGATGCCTACAATGAGCAGTTCTTC. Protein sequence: CASSRLGSGDAYNEQFF.

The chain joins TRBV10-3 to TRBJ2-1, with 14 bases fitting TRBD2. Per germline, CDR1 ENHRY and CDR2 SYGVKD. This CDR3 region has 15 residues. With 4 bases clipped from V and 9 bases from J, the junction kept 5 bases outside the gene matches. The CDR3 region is CAISGLGLAGGEQFF. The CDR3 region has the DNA TGTGCCATCAGTGGGTTAGGACTAGCGGGAGGTGAGCAGTTCTTC.

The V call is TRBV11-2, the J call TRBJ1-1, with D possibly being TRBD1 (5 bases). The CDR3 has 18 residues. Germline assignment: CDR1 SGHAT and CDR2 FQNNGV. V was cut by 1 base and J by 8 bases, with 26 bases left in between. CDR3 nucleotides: TGTGCCAGCAGCTTAGTGAGGTTTAGGACGGGGGGACGGAAAGAAGCTTTCTTT. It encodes CASSLVRFRTGGRKEAFF.

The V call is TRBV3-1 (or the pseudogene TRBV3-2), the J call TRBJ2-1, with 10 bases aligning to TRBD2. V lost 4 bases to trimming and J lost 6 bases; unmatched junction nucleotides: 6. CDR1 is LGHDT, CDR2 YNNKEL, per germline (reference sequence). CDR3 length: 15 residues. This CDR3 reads CASSPLAGGPNEQFF. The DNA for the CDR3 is TGTGCCAGCAGCCCCTTAGCGGGAGGTCCCAATGAGCAGTTCTTC.